This TCR beta chain was captured in a study of shared clonotypes between healthy human individuals. DNA at around 200 ng, tens of thousands of T cell genomes, went into sorted-subset replicate PCRs. Sequenced by immunoSEQ multiplex PCR; TCRdb stores in-frame clones only, minus some. The data contain around 600,000 clones, roughly 98% of them singletons. General study findings and limits: Having only a few donors restricted how much genetic and exposure-history diversity was captured. When naive CD4 clonotypes were compared across several donors, 4% to 6.5% were shared.

Naive CD8 cells comprised CD45RO-negative, CCR7-positively selected cells, excluding terminally differentiated effector memory CD45RA+ cells. Per germline, CDR1 ENHRY and CDR2 SYGVKD. The CDR3 runs to 13 residues. With 10 bases removed from V and 0 bases from J, the gap between germline ends came to 12 bases. A note on this clone: Its antigen is not identified.

This sequence joins TRBV10-3 and TRBJ1-2, with D hard to call. Sequenced sample: naive CD8+ T cells sorted from blood. This receptor was obtained from a young man in good health. The CDR3 protein is CANQRGANYGYTF. The CDR3 DNA follows: TGTGCCAACCAGCGTGGAGCTAACTATGGCTACACCTTC.